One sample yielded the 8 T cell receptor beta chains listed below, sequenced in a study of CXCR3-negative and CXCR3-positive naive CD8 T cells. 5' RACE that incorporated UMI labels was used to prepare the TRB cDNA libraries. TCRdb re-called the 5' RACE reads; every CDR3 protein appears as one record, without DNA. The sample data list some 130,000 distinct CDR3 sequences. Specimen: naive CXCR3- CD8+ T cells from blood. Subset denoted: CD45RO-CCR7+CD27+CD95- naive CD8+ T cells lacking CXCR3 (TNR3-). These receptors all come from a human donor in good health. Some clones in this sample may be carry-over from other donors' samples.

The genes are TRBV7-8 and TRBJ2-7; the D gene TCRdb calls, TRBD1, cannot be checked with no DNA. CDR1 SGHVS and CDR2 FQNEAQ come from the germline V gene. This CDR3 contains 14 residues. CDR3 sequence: CASSPLQGPYEQYF.

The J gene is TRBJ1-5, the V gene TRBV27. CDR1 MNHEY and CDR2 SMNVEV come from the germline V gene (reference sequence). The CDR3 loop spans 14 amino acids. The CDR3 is CASSLSGLNQPQHF.

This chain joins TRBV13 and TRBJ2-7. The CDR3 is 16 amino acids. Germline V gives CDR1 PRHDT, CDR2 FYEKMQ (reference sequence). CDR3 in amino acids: CASSLGIAAPSYEQYF.

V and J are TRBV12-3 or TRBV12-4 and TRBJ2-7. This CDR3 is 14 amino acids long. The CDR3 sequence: CASSFSGFAYEQYF.

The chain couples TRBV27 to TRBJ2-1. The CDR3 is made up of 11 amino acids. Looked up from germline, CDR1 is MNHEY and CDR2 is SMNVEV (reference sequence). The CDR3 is CASSSHYEQFF.

The CDR3 sequence: CASSPQRGQITWEETQYF. The chain couples TRBV7-9 to TRBJ2-5; no DNA is available, so the TRBD1 call from TCRdb remains unchecked. This CDR3 has 18 amino acids. Per germline, CDR1 SEHNR and CDR2 FQNEAQ (reference sequence).

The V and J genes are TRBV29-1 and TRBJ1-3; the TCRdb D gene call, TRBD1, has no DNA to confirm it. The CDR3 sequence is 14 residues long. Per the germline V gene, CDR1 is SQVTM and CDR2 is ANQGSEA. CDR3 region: CSAFGGFSGNTIYF.

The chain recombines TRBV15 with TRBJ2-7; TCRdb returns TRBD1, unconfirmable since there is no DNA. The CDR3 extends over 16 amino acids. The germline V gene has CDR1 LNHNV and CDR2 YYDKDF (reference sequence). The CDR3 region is CATAEGPGQGAIEQYF.